This TCR beta chain derives from a study of T cell changes during pregnancy in multiple sclerosis (dated by TCRdb to about 2019). Study-level background: The study looked at changes in the T cell repertoire across pregnancy in women with multiple sclerosis.

The receptor library was made with the immunoSEQ multiplex PCR assay. TCRdb limited this immuneACCESS table to in-frame rearrangements with V and J called. A share of clones is missing; checked studies link under half to unresolved V genes, and the rest is unexplained. The table for this sample lists 120,000 or so clones; approximately 95% of them were counted only once. Roughly 6.2% of the sample comes from the top ten. A remark on this clone: Which antigen it targets is not known. Qualities for individual bases were not recorded, and no much larger clone is one base off.

The CDR1 and CDR2 encoded by the germline V gene are ENHRY and SYGVKD. Including the terminal cysteine and phenylalanine, the CDR3 comprises 16 residues. Just CDR3 DNA is preserved here, 48 bases in frame from base 1. The V end gives up 3 bases and the J end 0 bases, leaving 4 bases in the junction not matched to a gene. Recombination linked TRBV10-3 to TRBJ2-5, with 10 bases matching TRBD1. Sequencing used peripheral blood, obtained before pregnancy. The sequence came from a female donor with multiple sclerosis, enrolled in a pregnancy study. The DNA sequence is TGTGCCATCAGTGAAGGGGACAGGGGAAACCAAGAGACCCAGTACTTC. Translated, it gives CAISEGDRGNQETQYF.